This is a list of T cell receptor beta chains from one sample in a study of T cell responses to AZD1222 COVID-19 vaccine. Using immunoSEQ multiplex PCR, the repertoire was profiled, and TCRdb retains in-frame clones only, with some absent. This table has about 110,000 clones, 80% to 95% appearing once. The input for sequencing was peripheral blood, taken on day 0 of AZD1222 vaccination. The receptors derive from an adult in good health. CDR3s include the opening cysteine and the closing phenylalanine or tryptophan. D genes are given only for firm matches. Clone size is not always given. Where it is, it says once, few, many or a class for expanded clones.

TRBJ1-6,-,TRBV19,14,once,TGTGCCAGTAGTTTACGAGACTATAATTCACCCCTCCACTTT,CASSLRDYNSPLHF
TRBJ2-3,-,TRBV5-1,15,-,TGCGCCAGCAGCTTGGCCGGGGGTCGCACAGATACGCAGTATTTT,CASSLAGGRTDTQYF
TRBJ1-5,TRBD1,TRBV7-9,16,-,TGTGCCAGCAGCTTCCCGGACAGGGGGACAAGTCAGCCCCAGCATTTT,CASSFPDRGTSQPQHF
TRBJ1-6,-,TRBV12-5,15,-,TGTGCTAGTGGTTTGCATCCCGAATCTAATTCACCCCTCCACTTT,CASGLHPESNSPLHF
TRBJ1-3,-,TRBV5-1,16,-,TGCGCCAGCAGCTCCTTGGGCCCTCAGGCTGGAAACACCATATATTTT,CASSSLGPQAGNTIYF
TRBJ1-1,-,TRBV7-8,15,once,TGTGCCAGCAACCCATCCGGGGGAGGCGGCACTGAAGCTTTCTTT,CASNPSGGGGTEAFF
TRBJ1-3,-,TRBV27,18,-,TGTGCCAGCAGTCCCCCCTCGGCCAACTTGGAATCTGGAAACACCATATATTTT,CASSPPSANLESGNTIYF
TRBJ1-2,-,TRBV28,12,once,TGTGCCAGCAGTTCCCAAGGGTTAGGCTACACCTTC,CASSSQGLGYTF
TRBJ2-3,-,TRBV7-9,12,-,TGTGCCAGCAGCTTAAGCAGAGATACGCAGTATTTT,CASSLSRDTQYF
TRBJ1-2,-,TRBV29-1,12,-,TGCAGCGTTGAGAGGGCGGGCTATGGCTACACCTTC,CSVERAGYGYTF
TRBJ2-3,-,TRBV11-2,16,-,TGTGCCAGCAGCCCGCGGAGACCGCGGGGCACAGATACGCAGTATTTT,CASSPRRPRGTDTQYF
TRBJ1-5,-,TRBV19,12,-,TGTGCCAGTAGTAACCGGAATCAGCCCCAGCATTTT,CASSNRNQPQHF
TRBJ1-6,-,TRBV7-8,16,-,TGTGCCAGCAGCCCCTCAGTGAGCTCCTATAATTCACCCCTCCACTTT,CASSPSVSSYNSPLHF
TRBJ1-6,-,TRBV2,15,-,TGTGCCAGCAGTGATGCGGGGGTGGGGAATTCACCCCTCCACTTT,CASSDAGVGNSPLHF
TRBJ1-5,TRBD1,TRBV19,16,-,TGTGCCAGTAGTCCCATACGGGACAGGGGTAATCAGCCCCAGCATTTT,CASSPIRDRGNQPQHF
TRBJ1-1,-,TRBV28,14,-,TGTGCCAGCAGTTTGGGGGCGAGGAACACTGAAGCTTTCTTT,CASSLGARNTEAFF
TRBJ1-3,-,TRBV21-1,11,-,TGTGCCAGCATACGTGGGAACACCATATATTTT,CASIRGNTIYF
TRBJ2-7,TRBD1,TRBV11-3,13,-,TGTGCCAGCAGCCGGGACAGAGGCTACGAGCAGTACTTC,CASSRDRGYEQYF
TRBJ2-6,-,TRBV1,15,-,TGCACCACCCCGGGACGGTCCTCTGGGGCCAACGTCCTGACTTTC,CTTPGRSSGANVLTF
TRBJ1-2,-,TRBV27,16,few,TGTGCCAGCAGTTTTGGACAGACTCGCTCCGTGGATGGCTACACCTTC,CASSFGQTRSVDGYTF
TRBJ2-2,TRBD2,TRBV25-1,15,-,TGTGCCAGCAGTGAGGCGGGGGGGAACACCGGGGAGCTGTTTTTT,CASSEAGGNTGELFF
TRBJ1-1,TRBD1,TRBV7-9,13,-,TGTGCCAGCAGAGGGACAGGTGACACTGAAGCTTTCTTT,CASRGTGDTEAFF
TRBJ1-2,-,TRBV10-1,13,few,TGCGCCAGCAGCTCAGACGAAAAGAATGGCTACACCTTC,CASSSDEKNGYTF
TRBJ2-6,-,TRBV9,17,-,TGTGCCAGCAGCGCCCGTGGGCAGACCTCTGGGGCCAACGTCCTGACTTTC,CASSARGQTSGANVLTF
TRBJ1-5,TRBD1,TRBV27,15,few,TGTGCCAGCAGTTCAGGGGGGAGGGCCAGTCAGCCCCAGCATTTT,CASSSGGRASQPQHF
TRBJ1-4,TRBD1,TRBV6-5,14,once,TGTGCCAGCAGTCGACAGGGAGGTAGTGAAAAACTGTTTTTT,CASSRQGGSEKLFF
TRBJ2-1,-,TRBV3-1/TRBV3-2,13,-,TGTGCCAGCAGCCAAGATAGCGGTGCGGGCCAGTTCTTC,CASSQDSGAGQFF
TRBJ1-1,-,TRBV11-3,13,-,TGTGCCAGCAGCCGGGGGGAAAACACTGAAGCTTTCTTT,CASSRGENTEAFF
TRBJ2-3,-,TRBV30,16,once,TGTGCCTGGAGTTTACTGGAATCCAAAAGCCCAGATACGCAGTATTTT,CAWSLLESKSPDTQYF
TRBJ1-2,-,TRBV28,14,once,TGTGCCAGCAGTTTACCCGGGACGGGCGGCGGCTACACCTTC,CASSLPGTGGGYTF
TRBJ2-3,-,TRBV5-1,15,-,TGCGCCAGCAGCCCAAACGGGTTATCCACAGATACGCAGTATTTT,CASSPNGLSTDTQYF